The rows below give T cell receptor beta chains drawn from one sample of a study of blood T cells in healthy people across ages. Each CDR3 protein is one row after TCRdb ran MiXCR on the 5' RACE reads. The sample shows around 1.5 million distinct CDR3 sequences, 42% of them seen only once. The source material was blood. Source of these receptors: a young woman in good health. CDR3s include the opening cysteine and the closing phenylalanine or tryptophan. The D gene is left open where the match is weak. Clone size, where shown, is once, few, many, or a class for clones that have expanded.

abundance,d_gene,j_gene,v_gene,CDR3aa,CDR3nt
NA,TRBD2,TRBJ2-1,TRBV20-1,CSARDSGLAGVSSYNEQFF,TGCAGTGCTAGAGATTCCGGACTAGCGGGGGTTTCATCCTACAATGAGCAGTTCTTC
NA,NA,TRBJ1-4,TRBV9,CASSPKARGSNEKLFF,TGTGCCAGCAGCCCTAAAGCACGGGGGTCTAATGAAAAACTGTTTTTT
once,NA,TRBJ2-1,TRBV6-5,CASSHGGKEQFF,TGTGCCAGCAGTCACGGGGGAAAGGAGCAGTTCTTC
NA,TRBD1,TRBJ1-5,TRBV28,CASSFEGTGQNQPQHF,TGTGCCAGCAGCTTTGAGGGGACAGGTCAAAATCAGCCCCAGCATTTT
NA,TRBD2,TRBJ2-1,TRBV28,CASSRSGSNYNEQFF,TGTGCCAGCAGCCGTAGCGGGTCGAACTACAATGAGCAGTTCTTC
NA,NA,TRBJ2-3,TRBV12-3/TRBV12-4,CASSRRATGTDTQYF,TGTGCCAGCAGCCGCAGGGCTACCGGCACAGATACGCAGTATTTT
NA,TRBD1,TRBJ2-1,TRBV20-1,CSAGRGQGEQFF,TGCAGTGCGGGAAGGGGGCAGGGTGAGCAGTTCTTC
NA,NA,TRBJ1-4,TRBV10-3,CAIRTGGTNEKLFF,TGTGCCATCCGGACGGGGGGGACTAATGAAAAACTGTTTTTT
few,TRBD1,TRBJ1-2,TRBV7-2,CASSLVGDSTF,TGTGCCAGCAGCTTAGTAGGGGACAGCACCTTC
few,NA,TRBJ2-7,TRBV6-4,CASRPSASYNEQYF,TGTGCCAGCAGGCCTTCGGCCTCCTACAATGAGCAGTACTTC
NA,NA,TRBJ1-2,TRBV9,CASSPSGQNNYGYTF,TGTGCCAGCAGCCCCTCGGGTCAGAACAACTATGGCTACACCTTC
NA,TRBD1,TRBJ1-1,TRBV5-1,CASSLAGTGYTEAFF,TGCGCCAGCAGCTTAGCAGGGACAGGCTACACTGAAGCTTTCTTT
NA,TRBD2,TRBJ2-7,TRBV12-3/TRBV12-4,CASSLRGEGYEQYF,TGTGCCAGCAGTTTGCGGGGGGAGGGCTACGAGCAGTACTTC
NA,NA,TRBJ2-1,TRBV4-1,CASSQDRGTEAHNEQFF,TGCGCCAGCAGCCAAGACCGGGGGACAGAGGCTCACAATGAGCAGTTCTTC
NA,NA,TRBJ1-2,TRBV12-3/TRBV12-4,CASRLTLANYGYTF,TGTGCCAGCAGGCTCACCTTGGCAAACTATGGCTACACCTTC
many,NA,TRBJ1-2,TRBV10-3,CAIAPQLDGYTF,TGTGCCATTGCCCCACAACTCGATGGCTACACCTTC
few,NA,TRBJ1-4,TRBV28,CASSTPGTTNEKLFF,TGTGCCAGCAGTACCCCAGGGACCACTAATGAAAAACTGTTTTTT
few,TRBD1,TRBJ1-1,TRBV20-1,CSARSLRQGPTEAFF,TGCAGTGCTAGATCCCTCCGACAGGGTCCCACTGAAGCTTTCTTT
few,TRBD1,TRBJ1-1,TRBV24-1,CATSRGSFF,TGTGCCACCAGCAGGGGGTCTTTCTTT
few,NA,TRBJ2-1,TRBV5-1,CASSLVANGDNEQFF,TGCGCCAGCAGCTTGGTTGCTAACGGGGATAATGAGCAGTTCTTC
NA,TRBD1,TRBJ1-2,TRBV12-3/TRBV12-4,CASIPSGTAYGYTF,TGTGCCAGCATCCCCTCCGGGACAGCCTATGGCTACACCTTC
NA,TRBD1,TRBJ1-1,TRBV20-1,CSARKGTATNTEAFF,TGCAGTGCTAGGAAGGGGACAGCAACGAACACTGAAGCTTTCTTT
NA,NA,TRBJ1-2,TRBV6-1,CTSSQTATGTRDYGYTF,TGTACCAGCAGCCAGACCGCCACGGGAACGAGAGACTATGGCTACACCTTC
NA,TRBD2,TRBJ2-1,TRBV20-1,CSARSGRGDNEQFF,TGCAGTGCAAGGTCCGGGAGGGGAGACAATGAGCAGTTCTTC
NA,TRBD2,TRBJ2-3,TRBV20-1,CSARSASGGVEDTQYF,TGCAGTGCTAGATCGGCTAGCGGGGGGGTGGAAGATACGCAGTATTTT
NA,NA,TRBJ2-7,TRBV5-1,CASSLVLRGRGEQYF,TGCGCCAGCAGCTTGGTCTTGCGGGGTCGGGGAGAGCAGTACTTC
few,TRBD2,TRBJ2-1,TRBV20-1,CSARNLADPYNEQFF,TGCAGTGCTAGAAATCTAGCGGACCCCTACAATGAGCAGTTCTTC
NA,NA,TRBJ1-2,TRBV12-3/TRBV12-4,CASSFEGQGVRGYTF,TGTGCCAGCAGTTTTGAAGGGCAGGGAGTGAGGGGCTACACCTTC
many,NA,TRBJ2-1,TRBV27,CASSWAGSGNNEQFF,TGTGCCAGCAGTTGGGCCGGGAGCGGCAACAATGAGCAGTTCTTC
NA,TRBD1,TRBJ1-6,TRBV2,CASGGGQGFNSPLHF,TGTGCCAGCGGCGGGGGACAGGGTTTTAATTCACCCCTCCACTTT
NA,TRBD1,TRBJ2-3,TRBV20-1,CSASDRESSTDTQYF,TGCAGTGCTTCGGACAGGGAATCTAGCACAGATACGCAGTATTTT
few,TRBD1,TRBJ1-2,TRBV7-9,CATMTTGNYGYTF,TGTGCCACCATGACGACAGGGAACTATGGCTACACCTTC
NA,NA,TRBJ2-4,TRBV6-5,CASSYEAGAKNIQYF,TGTGCCAGCAGTTACGAAGCGGGAGCCAAAAACATTCAGTACTTC
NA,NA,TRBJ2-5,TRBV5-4,CASSLEGLVETQYF,TGTGCCAGCAGCTTGGAGGGACTGGTAGAGACCCAGTACTTC
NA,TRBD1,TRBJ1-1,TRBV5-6,CASSLSGGGGPGTEAFF,TGTGCCAGCAGCTTGTCAGGGGGTGGTGGTCCGGGCACTGAAGCTTTCTTT
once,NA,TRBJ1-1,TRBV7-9,CASRKRTGPSDSEAFF,TGTGCCAGCAGAAAGAGGACCGGCCCATCCGACTCTGAAGCTTTCTTT
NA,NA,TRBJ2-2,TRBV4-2,CASSQVSSGELFF,TGTGCCAGCAGCCAAGTATCATCCGGGGAGCTGTTTTTT